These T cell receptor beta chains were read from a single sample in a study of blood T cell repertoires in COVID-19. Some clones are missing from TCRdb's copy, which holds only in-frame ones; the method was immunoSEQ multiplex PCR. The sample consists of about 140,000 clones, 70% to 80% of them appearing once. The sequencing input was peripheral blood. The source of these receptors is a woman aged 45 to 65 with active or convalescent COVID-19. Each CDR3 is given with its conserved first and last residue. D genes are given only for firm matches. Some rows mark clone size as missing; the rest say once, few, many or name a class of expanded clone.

cdr3_nt: TGTGCCAGCGATTTAGGTAGGGGTAGCGGGGGGGCCCTGGGCACAGATACGCAGTATTTT; cdr3_aa: CASDLGRGSGGALGTDTQYF; v_call: TRBV12-1; d_call: .; j_call: TRBJ2-3; clone_size: .
cdr3_nt: TGTGCCAGCTCACCCGCGGGGACTAGCGGATACAATGAGCAGTTCTTC; cdr3_aa: CASSPAGTSGYNEQFF; v_call: TRBV18; d_call: TRBD2; j_call: TRBJ2-1; clone_size: .
cdr3_nt: TGTGCCAGCAGTCTCCGCTACCCCGAGCAGTACTTC; cdr3_aa: CASSLRYPEQYF; v_call: TRBV6-5; d_call: .; j_call: TRBJ2-7; clone_size: .
cdr3_nt: TGTGCCAGCAGCTTTCAAGCCTTCCACGGAAACACCATATATTTT; cdr3_aa: CASSFQAFHGNTIYF; v_call: TRBV5-6; d_call: .; j_call: TRBJ1-3; clone_size: .
cdr3_nt: TGTGCCAGCAGCTTACTGTCAGGTGGTGAAGCTTTCTTT; cdr3_aa: CASSLLSGGEAFF; v_call: TRBV11-2; d_call: .; j_call: TRBJ1-1; clone_size: few
cdr3_nt: TGTGCCAGCAGCAAATACAGGGGATCTGGAAACACCATATATTTT; cdr3_aa: CASSKYRGSGNTIYF; v_call: TRBV11-2; d_call: TRBD1; j_call: TRBJ1-3; clone_size: .
cdr3_nt: TGTGCCAGCAGCGTACAAGGCCGAGGGGAGACCCAGTACTTC; cdr3_aa: CASSVQGRGETQYF; v_call: TRBV9; d_call: .; j_call: TRBJ2-5; clone_size: .
cdr3_nt: TGTGCCAGCAGCCTCCTTGGGGACAGGGAAGGACTCTATGGCTACACCTTC; cdr3_aa: CASSLLGDREGLYGYTF; v_call: TRBV21-1; d_call: .; j_call: TRBJ1-2; clone_size: few
cdr3_nt: TGTGCCATCAGTGAGACAGGAGATGGCTACACCTTC; cdr3_aa: CAISETGDGYTF; v_call: TRBV10-3; d_call: .; j_call: TRBJ1-2; clone_size: .
cdr3_nt: TGTGCCAGCAGTTACGAGGGAACAGATACGCAGTATTTT; cdr3_aa: CASSYEGTDTQYF; v_call: TRBV6-2/TRBV6-3; d_call: .; j_call: TRBJ2-3; clone_size: once
cdr3_nt: TGTGCCAGCAACCCCTCAGGGTCGGGTCAGCCCCAGCATTTT; cdr3_aa: CASNPSGSGQPQHF; v_call: TRBV6-2/TRBV6-3; d_call: .; j_call: TRBJ1-5; clone_size: .
cdr3_nt: TGTGCCAGCAGCCTTAGCGGGGGGTTTACTCCGGCTTTCTTT; cdr3_aa: CASSLSGGFTPAFF; v_call: TRBV9; d_call: .; j_call: TRBJ1-1; clone_size: few
cdr3_nt: TGTGCCAGCAGCCGTGGACATCTAAGCACTGAAGCTTTCTTT; cdr3_aa: CASSRGHLSTEAFF; v_call: TRBV5-8; d_call: .; j_call: TRBJ1-1; clone_size: .
cdr3_nt: TGTGCCAGCAGTTACCCCGACAGGGGAATTACTGAAGCTTTCTTT; cdr3_aa: CASSYPDRGITEAFF; v_call: TRBV6-6; d_call: TRBD1; j_call: TRBJ1-1; clone_size: .
cdr3_nt: TGTGCCAGCAGGCGGACCGGGGAGCTGTTTTTT; cdr3_aa: CASRRTGELFF; v_call: TRBV12-3/TRBV12-4; d_call: .; j_call: TRBJ2-2; clone_size: .
cdr3_nt: TGTGCCAGCAGCTTGGGAGGTCTGGGCTACGAGCAGTACTTC; cdr3_aa: CASSLGGLGYEQYF; v_call: TRBV5-5; d_call: .; j_call: TRBJ2-7; clone_size: few
cdr3_nt: TGTGCCAGCAGCTTGGCCGCCGGGACAGGGGGCGCCTACGAGCAGTACTTC; cdr3_aa: CASSLAAGTGGAYEQYF; v_call: TRBV7-2; d_call: TRBD1; j_call: TRBJ2-7; clone_size: .
cdr3_nt: TGCAGTGCTAGTGGGGCGGGAGCGGCGGACACTGAAGCTTTCTTT; cdr3_aa: CSASGAGAADTEAFF; v_call: TRBV20-1; d_call: .; j_call: TRBJ1-1; clone_size: .
cdr3_nt: TGTGCCAGCAGCCCAACCGGGACAGTGAATGAAAAACTGTTTTTT; cdr3_aa: CASSPTGTVNEKLFF; v_call: TRBV9; d_call: TRBD1; j_call: TRBJ1-4; clone_size: .
cdr3_nt: TGTGCCAGCAGCGCCGGGACATTTTCCTACGAGCAGTACTTC; cdr3_aa: CASSAGTFSYEQYF; v_call: TRBV7-9; d_call: .; j_call: TRBJ2-7; clone_size: .
cdr3_nt: TGTGCCAGCAGCTTAGCCCCCACAGGGGGCTGGATAACTTTCTTT; cdr3_aa: CASSLAPTGGWITFF; v_call: TRBV11-2; d_call: TRBD1; j_call: TRBJ1-1; clone_size: .
cdr3_nt: TGTGCCAGCAGCTTAAGGCTAGCCGGGGAGCTGTTTTTT; cdr3_aa: CASSLRLAGELFF; v_call: TRBV11-2; d_call: .; j_call: TRBJ2-2; clone_size: .
cdr3_nt: TGTGCCAGCAGCTTACGACAGGGAGGGCTGTTTTTT; cdr3_aa: CASSLRQGGLFF; v_call: TRBV7-2; d_call: .; j_call: TRBJ2-2; clone_size: .
cdr3_nt: TGTGCCAGCAGGGAACAGGGCGGCTATGGCTACACCTTC; cdr3_aa: CASREQGGYGYTF; v_call: TRBV7-9; d_call: .; j_call: TRBJ1-2; clone_size: few
cdr3_nt: TGTGCCAGCTGGGGACTCTCGCACTCCTACGAGCAGTACTTC; cdr3_aa: CASWGLSHSYEQYF; v_call: TRBV27; d_call: .; j_call: TRBJ2-7; clone_size: .
cdr3_nt: TGTGCCAGCAGCTTAGCGCCGGGGCTAGCGGGGAAACAGTTCTTC; cdr3_aa: CASSLAPGLAGKQFF; v_call: TRBV7-2; d_call: TRBD2; j_call: TRBJ2-1; clone_size: .
cdr3_nt: TGTGCCAGCAGCCAAGGGAGGGGCAATCAGCCCCAGCATTTT; cdr3_aa: CASSQGRGNQPQHF; v_call: TRBV11-2; d_call: .; j_call: TRBJ1-5; clone_size: .
cdr3_nt: TGCGCCAGCAGCCAAGATAACGGGGGGCTGCGCGGCTACACCTTC; cdr3_aa: CASSQDNGGLRGYTF; v_call: TRBV4-3; d_call: .; j_call: TRBJ1-2; clone_size: .
cdr3_nt: TGTGCCAGCAGCCCTCAAATATCCGGACAGGGCTCTGGGGCCAACGTCCTGACTTTC; cdr3_aa: CASSPQISGQGSGANVLTF; v_call: TRBV9; d_call: TRBD1; j_call: TRBJ2-6; clone_size: .
cdr3_nt: TGTGCCAGCAGCACCTCTAGCGGGGGCTACGAGCAGTACTTC; cdr3_aa: CASSTSSGGYEQYF; v_call: TRBV7-2; d_call: TRBD2; j_call: TRBJ2-7; clone_size: .
cdr3_nt: TGTGCCAGCAAACGGACAGGGGTGCGAGAGACCCAGTACTTC; cdr3_aa: CASKRTGVRETQYF; v_call: TRBV2; d_call: TRBD1; j_call: TRBJ2-5; clone_size: .
cdr3_nt: TGTGCCAGCAGCGTATTCCCGGGAGTAAGCACAGATACGCAGTATTTT; cdr3_aa: CASSVFPGVSTDTQYF; v_call: TRBV9; d_call: .; j_call: TRBJ2-3; clone_size: .
cdr3_nt: TGTGCCAGCAGCTTGGCGGGGGTGGCTACCTACGAGCAGTACTTC; cdr3_aa: CASSLAGVATYEQYF; v_call: TRBV5-8; d_call: .; j_call: TRBJ2-7; clone_size: once
cdr3_nt: TGTGCCTGGGATGAACGCGATCAGCCCCAGCATTTT; cdr3_aa: CAWDERDQPQHF; v_call: TRBV30; d_call: .; j_call: TRBJ1-5; clone_size: .
cdr3_nt: TGTGCCAGCAGTGACCCGGGTCCGGGAAACTATGGCTACACCTTC; cdr3_aa: CASSDPGPGNYGYTF; v_call: TRBV6-1; d_call: .; j_call: TRBJ1-2; clone_size: .
cdr3_nt: TGTGCCGGAAGGACTAGCGGGAGGAGTGAGCAGTTCTTC; cdr3_aa: CAGRTSGRSEQFF; v_call: TRBV28; d_call: TRBD2; j_call: TRBJ2-1; clone_size: once
cdr3_nt: TGTGCCAGCAGCGTAGCACTCCAGAACACTGAAGCTTTCTTT; cdr3_aa: CASSVALQNTEAFF; v_call: TRBV9; d_call: .; j_call: TRBJ1-1; clone_size: .
cdr3_nt: TGTGCCAGTAGAGATAACGGGGGTTACAATGAGCAGTTCTTC; cdr3_aa: CASRDNGGYNEQFF; v_call: TRBV19; d_call: .; j_call: TRBJ2-1; clone_size: once